Sequencing of this T cell receptor (beta chain) was carried out in a study of spatial heterogeneity in lung cancer. TCRdb fed the 5' RACE reads into MiXCR, producing one record per CDR3 protein. The repertoire holds 35,000 to 45,000 distinct CDR3 sequences, with 20% to 25% as singletons. With V trimmed by 5 bases and J by 4 bases, 8 bases remained unmatched. There are 17 residues in the CDR3. The V gene's germline CDR1 is SGHNT and CDR2 YENEEA. Time point denoted: blood at routine non-recurrence follow-up after resection. This sample comprised PBMCs, obtained at follow-up. The sequence was obtained from a female donor with early-stage non-small cell lung cancer. The chain has TRBV11-3 and TRBJ2-3; 14 nucleotides agree with TRBD2. CDR3 loop: CASSPGLAGGAADTQYF. The CDR3 nucleotides read TGTGCCAGCAGCCCCGGACTAGCGGGAGGTGCGGCAGATACGCAGTATTTT.